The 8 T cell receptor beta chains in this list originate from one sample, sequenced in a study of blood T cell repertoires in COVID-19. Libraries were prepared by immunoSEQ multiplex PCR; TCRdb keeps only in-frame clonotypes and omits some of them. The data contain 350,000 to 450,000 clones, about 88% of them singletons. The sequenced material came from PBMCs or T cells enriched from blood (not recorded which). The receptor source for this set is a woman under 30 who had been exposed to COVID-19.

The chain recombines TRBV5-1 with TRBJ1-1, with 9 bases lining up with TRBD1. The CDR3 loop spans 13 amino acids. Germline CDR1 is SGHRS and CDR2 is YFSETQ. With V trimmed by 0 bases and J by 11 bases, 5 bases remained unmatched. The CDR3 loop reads CASSLVSTGGAFF. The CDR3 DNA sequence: TGCGCCAGCAGCTTGGTGTCGACAGGGGGTGCTTTCTTT.

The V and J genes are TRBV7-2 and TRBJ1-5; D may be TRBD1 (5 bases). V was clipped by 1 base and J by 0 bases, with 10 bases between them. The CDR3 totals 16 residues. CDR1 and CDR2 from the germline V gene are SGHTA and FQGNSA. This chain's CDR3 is CASSLVPGNSNQPQHF. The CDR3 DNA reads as TGTGCCAGCAGCTTAGTTCCAGGGAATAGCAATCAGCCCCAGCATTTT.

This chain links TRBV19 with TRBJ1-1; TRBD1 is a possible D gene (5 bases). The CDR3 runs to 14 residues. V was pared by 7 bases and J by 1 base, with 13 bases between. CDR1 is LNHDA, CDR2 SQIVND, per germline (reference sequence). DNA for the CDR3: TGTGCCAGTAACCGCGGGGCCTCGAACACTGAAGCTTTCTTT. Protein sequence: CASNRGASNTEAFF. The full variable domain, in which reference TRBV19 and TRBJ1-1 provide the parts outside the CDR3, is DGGITQSPKYLFRKEGQNVTLSCEQNLNHDAMYWYRQDPGQGLRLIYYSQIVNDFQKGDIAEGYSVSREKKESFPLTVTSAQKNPTAFYLCASNRGASNTEAFFGQGTRLTVV.

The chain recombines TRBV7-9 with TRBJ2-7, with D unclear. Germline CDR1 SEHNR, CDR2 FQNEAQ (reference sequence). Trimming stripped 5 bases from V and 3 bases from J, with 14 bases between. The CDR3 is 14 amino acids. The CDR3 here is CASSHGAPDYEQYF. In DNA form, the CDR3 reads TGTGCCAGCAGCCACGGAGCCCCGGACTACGAGCAGTACTTC.

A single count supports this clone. CDR3 sequence: CASSSGYTGELFF. In DNA, the CDR3 is TGTGCCAGCAGCTCAGGGTACACCGGGGAGCTGTTTTTT. The rearrangement links TRBV11-3 to TRBJ2-2; tentatively, D is TRBD1 (5 bases). The CDR3 covers 13 residues. The germline CDR1 and CDR2 sequences are SGHNT and YENEEA. Trimming cost V 4 bases and J 3 bases, with 6 bases left between them.

The CDR3: CASSRTGGDEQFF. CDR3 in DNA: TGTGCCAGTAGTAGGACAGGGGGCGATGAGCAGTTCTTC. This rearrangement joins TRBV19 to TRBJ2-1; TRBD1 matches at 11 bases. The CDR3 spans 13 residues. In germline, CDR1 is LNHDA, CDR2 SQIVND (reference sequence). Unmatched junction bases numbered 1, after V lost 4 bases and J lost 8 bases.

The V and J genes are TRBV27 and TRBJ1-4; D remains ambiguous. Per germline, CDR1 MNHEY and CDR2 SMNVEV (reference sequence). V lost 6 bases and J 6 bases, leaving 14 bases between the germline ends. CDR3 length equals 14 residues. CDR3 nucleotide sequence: TGTGCCAGCAGCCCCTTGGAGGGCCATGAAAAACTGTTTTTT. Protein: CASSPLEGHEKLFF.

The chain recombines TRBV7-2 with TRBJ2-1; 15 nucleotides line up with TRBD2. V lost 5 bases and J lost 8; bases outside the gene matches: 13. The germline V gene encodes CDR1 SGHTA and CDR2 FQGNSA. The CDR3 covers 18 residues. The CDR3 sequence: CASSLEGLAGGPGDEQFF. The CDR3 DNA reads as TGTGCCAGCAGCCTAGAAGGACTAGCGGGAGGGCCTGGGGATGAGCAGTTCTTC.